These 20 T cell receptor beta chains originate from one sample sequenced in a study of T cells in Graves' hyperthyroidism and ophthalmopathy. RNA transcripts were the template for amplifying TCR beta CDR3 regions. An initial round of RT-PCR targeting the TCR CDR3 relied on the HTBI primer set. TCRdb re-analysed the multiplex PCR reads in MiXCR, keeping a single row per CDR3 protein. The sample lists about 360,000 distinct CDR3 sequences; about 13% were seen once. Sequencing used blood. These receptors came from a woman younger than 30 with Graves' hyperthyroidism.

This rearrangement joins TRBV6-2 or TRBV6-3 to TRBJ1-1; perhaps TRBD1 as D (6 bases). The CDR3 sequence is 15 residues long. The V and J ends lost 7 bases and 0 bases respectively, with 15 bases between them. Germline V lookup: CDR1 MNHEY, CDR2 SVGEGT. This chain's CDR3 is CASITGQILNTEAFF. The DNA of the CDR3 is TGTGCCAGCATTACAGGACAGATCCTGAACACTGAAGCTTTCTTT.

This clonotype was detected ten times or more. V usage is TRBV7-2 and J usage is TRBJ2-1; 9 bases map to TRBD1. After removal of 0 bases from V and 3 bases from J, the junction contained 6 bases not matched to a gene. This CDR3 region has 17 residues. Per the germline V gene, CDR1 is SGHTA and CDR2 is FQGNSA. The CDR3 loop reads CASSLARGTGLYNEQFF. The CDR3, as DNA: TGTGCCAGCAGCTTAGCCAGGGGGACAGGGCTCTACAATGAGCAGTTCTTC.

The chain joins TRBV7-2 to TRBJ1-2; D is uncertain. The germline gives CDR1 SGHTA, CDR2 FQGNSA. Deletions cut 0 bases from V and 6 bases from J, with 11 bases between. The CDR3 runs to 14 residues. CDR3 DNA sequence: TGTGCCAGCAGCTTAGCGCCCGAGGCCCATGGCTACACCTTC. Encoded protein: CASSLAPEAHGYTF.

This clonotype was seen repeatedly, ten times or more. The chain links TRBV28 to TRBJ2-6; no firm D call. The CDR3 spans 17 residues. V lost 5 bases and J lost 2, with 16 bases in between. Germline V gene lookup returns CDR1 MDHEN and CDR2 SYDVKM. CDR3 region: CASSPSGRFAGANVLTF. CDR3 nucleotides: TGTGCCAGCAGTCCATCCGGAAGGTTTGCTGGGGCCAACGTCCTGACTTTC.

At least ten counts were recorded for this clonotype. This chain links TRBV11-2 with TRBJ2-3, with D possibly being TRBD2 (5 bases). The germline V and J ends were trimmed by 4 bases and 4 bases, with 12 bases remaining between them. This CDR3 has 14 residues. The germline CDR1 and CDR2 sequences are SGHAT and FQNNGV. The CDR3 DNA follows: TGTGCCAGCAGCTGGCTAGGAGCGGCAGATACGCAGTATTTT. This translates into CASSWLGAADTQYF.

The chain links TRBV3-1 to TRBJ1-6; the D is unclear. V lost 5 bases and J 0 bases, leaving 8 bases between the germline ends. The CDR3 length is 15 residues. Germline loops: CDR1 LGHDT, CDR2 YNNKEL (reference sequence). CDR3: CASSAPRSYNSPLHF. The CDR3 bases are TGTGCCAGCAGCGCCCCCCGCTCCTATAATTCACCCCTCCACTTT.

The CDR3 DNA sequence: TGCAGTGCTAGGGACAGGGAGTTTTGGGACACTGAAGCTTTCTTT. Its translation is CSARDREFWDTEAFF. This chain uses TRBV20-1 with TRBJ1-1; 8 nucleotides align to TRBD1. The CDR3 contains 15 residues. CDR1 and CDR2 from the germline V gene are DFQATT and SNEGSKA (reference sequence). V dropped 3 bases and J dropped 3; count of bases not matched to a gene: 9.

This clonotype has more than one count but fewer than ten. This chain connects TRBV25-1 to TRBJ2-1, with a weak D call TRBD2 (5 bases). Germline lookup yields CDR1 MGHDK and CDR2 SYGVNS. The CDR3 has 14 amino acids. Trimming pared 2 bases from V and 4 bases from J, leaving 9 bases between. Here the CDR3 reads CASSEHRGYNEQFF. The CDR3 DNA reads as TGTGCCAGCAGTGAACATCGGGGATACAATGAGCAGTTCTTC.

The table lists this clonotype with a few counts. The chain links TRBV4-3 to TRBJ1-5; D might be TRBD1 (5 bases). Trimming shortened V by 3 bases and J by 7 bases, and 13 bases separated the two germline ends. Germline assignment: CDR1 LGHNA and CDR2 YSLEER. This CDR3 has 14 residues. CDR3 sequence (DNA): TGCGCCAGCAGCCACCCCCGAGGGGAACAGCCCCAGCATTTT. Encoded protein: CASSHPRGEQPQHF.

Many counts were recorded for this clonotype. The chain is built from TRBV3-1 and TRBJ1-1; D unclear. The CDR3 runs 15 residues. Germline V gene lookup returns CDR1 LGHDT and CDR2 YNNKEL (reference sequence). V was shortened by 1 base and J by 4 bases, with 13 bases between the two germline ends. The CDR3 loop is CASSQGELAGTEAFF. The CDR3 coding sequence is TGTGCCAGCAGCCAAGGCGAACTAGCGGGCACTGAAGCTTTCTTT.

This clonotype was counted many times. V and J are TRBV6-2 or TRBV6-3 and TRBJ2-2; maybe TRBD1 (6 bases). The germline V gene encodes CDR1 MNHEY and CDR2 SVGEGT. The CDR3 spans 17 residues. V lost 7 bases, J lost 1 base, and 19 bases lay in between. CDR3 coding DNA: TGTGCCAGCAACCCCCATATGACAGGCAGGAACACCGGGGAGCTGTTTTTT. Its protein product is CASNPHMTGRNTGELFF.

This clonotype was seen ten or more times. V is TRBV6-2 or TRBV6-3 and J is TRBJ2-6; the D is unclear. The CDR3 spans 13 residues. Germline V lookup: CDR1 MNHEY, CDR2 SVGEGT. The V and J ends lost 7 bases and 4 bases respectively, with 8 bases between them. The CDR3 region is CASMRSGANVLTF. The CDR3 DNA reads as TGTGCCAGCATGAGATCCGGGGCCAACGTCCTGACTTTC.

This chain links TRBV5-1 with TRBJ2-2; 7 positions match TRBD1. This CDR3 contains 16 residues. In germline, CDR1 is SGHRS, CDR2 YFSETQ. Trimming took 3 bases from V and 7 from J; bases not matched to a gene: 12. In DNA, the CDR3 is TGCGCCAGCAGCTGGATTACAGGGGCGGAGAACGGGGAGCTGTTTTTT. Translated, it gives CASSWITGAENGELFF.

In its sample, this clonotype was seen a few times. The germline gene is not matched at one end of the junction; a read error may be the cause. This CDR3 is CASSPFPNKNTEALF. As DNA, the CDR3 is TGTGCCAGCTCTCCCTTCCCAAACAAGAACACTGAAGCTCTCTTT. The gene calls are TRBV18 and TRBJ1-1; the D is unclear. CDR1 and CDR2 from the germline V gene are KGHSH and LQKENI. This CDR3 comprises 15 residues.

In this sample, this clonotype turned up many times. The rearrangement joins TRBV19 to TRBJ1-5, with TRBD1 identical over 7 bases. There are 15 residues in the CDR3. Trimming at V came to 5 bases and at J to 7 bases, leaving 11 bases not matched to a gene. Germline-derived CDR1 and CDR2 are LNHDA and SQIVND (reference sequence). CDR3 DNA sequence: TGTGCCAGTAGTCCGAGACAGGGAGCGAAGCAGCCCCAGCATTTT. Amino acid sequence: CASSPRQGAKQPQHF.

This clonotype was detected many times. The V and J genes are TRBV20-1 and TRBJ1-2, with a tentative D call TRBD1 (5 bases). Germline V gene data show CDR1 as DFQATT and CDR2 as SNEGSKA (reference sequence). CDR3 length: 9 residues. The V end lost 6 bases, the J end lost 8 bases, and 7 bases lay between the germline ends. DNA for the CDR3: TGCAGTGCCCAGGGAGGCTACACCTTC. Encoded protein: CSAQGGYTF.

This clonotype was observed many times. This chain joins TRBV18 and TRBJ1-4; D uncertain. The CDR3 sequence is 14 residues long. Per germline, CDR1 KGHSH and CDR2 LQKENI. V was cut by 5 bases and J by 0 bases, with 7 bases left in between. The CDR3 region has the DNA TGTGCCAGCTCAGGTTCCGCAACTAATGAAAAACTGTTTTTT. Its protein is CASSGSATNEKLFF.

This clonotype was detected many times. V and J are TRBV12-3 or TRBV12-4 and TRBJ2-1; 8 bases fit TRBD1. The length of the CDR3 is 12 residues. Trimming took 10 bases from V and 7 from J; bases not matched to a gene: 6. As DNA, the CDR3 is TGTGCCACCCGACAGGGGATAAATGAGCAGTTCTTC. Its translation: CATRQGINEQFF.

This clonotype occurred many times. The gene calls are TRBV7-2 and TRBJ1-1, with D possibly matching TRBD1 (5 bases). The germline V gene encodes CDR1 SGHTA and CDR2 FQGNSA. V was shortened by 5 bases and J by 4 bases, with 17 bases between the two germline ends. The CDR3 spans 15 residues. Here the CDR3 DNA reads TGTGCCAGCAGCCGGTGGACCAGGGACGGCACTGAAGCTTTCTTT. Its translation is CASSRWTRDGTEAFF.

This clonotype has ten or more counts. The chain carries TRBV6-1 and TRBJ2-7; D possibly corresponds to TRBD2 (5 bases). V lost 10 bases and J 0 bases, leaving 10 bases between the germline ends. CDR1 is MNHNS, CDR2 SASEGT, per germline. The CDR3 length is 12 residues. CDR3 DNA: TGTGCCATCCGGACTTCCTCCTACGAGCAGTACTTC. Encoded protein: CAIRTSSYEQYF.